These 8 T cell receptor beta chains were all obtained from the same sample, sequenced in a study of shared clonotypes between healthy human individuals. The naive CD8 fraction comprised CD45RO-negative cells positively selected for CCR7 and excluded terminally differentiated effector memory CD45RA+ cells. Repertoires were generated with immunoSEQ multiplex PCR, while TCRdb's copy carries only in-frame clones and drops some. The table has more than 2 million clones, over 85% seen once. Sequenced material: naive CD8+ T cells from PBMCs. The receptors were sampled from a man younger than 35 in good health. Some clones in this sample may be carry-over from other donors' samples.

This clone showed up just a few times. This chain joins TRBV9 and TRBJ1-5; 7 bases map to TRBD1. CDR3 size: 15 residues. Losses at the gene ends were 2 bases for V and 2 bases for J; bases not matched to a gene: 4. The germline V gene has CDR1 SGDLS and CDR2 YYNGEE. CDR3 DNA sequence: TGTGCCAGCAGCGTCACAGGGGCAGGCAATCAGCCCCAGCATTTT. This sequence encodes CASSVTGAGNQPQHF.

The V call is TRBV4-3, the J call TRBJ1-1, with 7 bases identical to TRBD1. Losses at the gene ends were 5 bases for V and 8 bases for J; bases not matched to a gene: 8. Per the germline V gene, CDR1 is LGHNA and CDR2 is YSLEER. The CDR3 consists of 13 residues. This chain's CDR3 is CASSLSGGLEAFF. For the CDR3, the DNA is TGCGCCAGCAGCTTGTCAGGGGGGCTGGAAGCTTTCTTT.

This sequence joins TRBV7-9 and TRBJ2-1; D remains ambiguous. The germline CDR1 and CDR2 sequences are SEHNR and FQNEAQ (reference sequence). This CDR3 spans 14 amino acids. Deletions cut 5 bases from V and 4 bases from J, with 12 bases between. The CDR3 nucleotides read TGTGCCAGCAGCCCAGCAATGGGGTACAATGAGCAGTTCTTC. Translated, it gives CASSPAMGYNEQFF.

The V gene is TRBV28, the J gene TRBJ2-4, with D hard to call. The CDR3 sequence is 15 residues long. The germline V gene has CDR1 MDHEN and CDR2 SYDVKM. The V end lost 6 bases, the J end lost 8 bases, and 20 bases lay between the germline ends. CDR3 sequence (DNA): TGTGCCAGCAGACCCGTTATAGCCTCGGGTGACATTCAGTACTTC. It codes for CASRPVIASGDIQYF.

The chain recombines TRBV27 with TRBJ1-6; D is perhaps TRBD1 (5 bases). Germline CDR1 reads MNHEY; CDR2 reads SMNVEV (reference sequence). Trimming took 9 bases from V and 8 from J, leaving 17 bases between them. The CDR3 length is 14 residues. This CDR3 reads CARIASLGDSPLHF. Here the CDR3 DNA reads TGTGCCAGAATAGCGTCGTTGGGGGATTCACCCCTCCACTTT.

CDR3 loop: CASSPIAGEVEQYF. CDR3 coding DNA: TGTGCCAGCAGCCCTATAGCGGGAGAAGTCGAGCAGTACTTC. This rearrangement joins TRBV13 to TRBJ2-7, with 9 bases fitting TRBD2. The V segment lost 5 bases and the J segment 6 bases; nucleotides outside the gene matches: 8. Germline V gives CDR1 PRHDT, CDR2 FYEKMQ (reference sequence). This CDR3 has 14 residues.

The chain uses TRBV6-5 and TRBJ2-2, with unresolved D. The CDR3 has 13 amino acids. V was clipped by 5 bases and J by 6 bases, with 10 bases between them. Germline V lookup: CDR1 MNHEY, CDR2 SVGAGI. The CDR3 DNA is TGTGCCAGCAGTCCCACCCGCCCCGGGGAGCTGTTTTTT. Amino acid sequence: CASSPTRPGELFF.

The gene calls are TRBV4-2 and TRBJ2-1; 13 positions agree with TRBD2. Germline CDR1 is LGHNA and CDR2 is YNFKEQ. V dropped 3 bases and J dropped 9; count of bases not matched to a gene: 8. The CDR3 is 16 amino acids. CDR3 region: CASSQNPGLAGFEQFF. Written as DNA, the CDR3 is TGTGCCAGCAGCCAGAATCCGGGACTAGCGGGATTTGAGCAGTTCTTC.